A selection of T cell receptor beta chains follows, all from one sample in a study of T cells in Graves' hyperthyroidism and ophthalmopathy. TCRdb reprocessed the multiplex PCR reads via MiXCR and lists one record per CDR3 protein. The sample carries 300,000 to 350,000 distinct CDR3 sequences, around 14% recorded once. The material sequenced was blood. The receptors were gathered from a woman in her thirties with Graves' hyperthyroidism. CDR3s include the opening cysteine and the closing phenylalanine or tryptophan. Fields, in order: J gene, D gene, clone size, CDR3 length, V gene, CDR3 DNA, CDR3 protein. The D gene is left open where the match is weak. Rows give clone size only sometimes, using once, few, many, or a class for an expanded clone.

J: TRBJ1-2
D: .
size: many
length: 12
V: TRBV6-2/TRBV6-3
DNA: TGTGCCAGCAGTGAAGAGAACTATGGCTACACCTTC
CDR3: CASSEENYGYTF

J: TRBJ2-7
D: TRBD2
size: .
length: 17
V: TRBV5-6
DNA: TGTGCCAGCAGCTTGGCCTGGGATCGCGGGAGCTCCTACGAGCAGTACTTC
CDR3: CASSLAWDRGSSYEQYF

J: TRBJ2-7
D: .
size: many
length: 16
V: TRBV11-2
DNA: TGTGCCAGCAGCTTAGTTGGGAGGCGAGGGGTATACGAGCAGTACTTC
CDR3: CASSLVGRRGVYEQYF

J: TRBJ1-4
D: .
size: .
length: 18
V: TRBV4-1
DNA: TGCGCCAGCAGCCTAGAAGGACGGGCGGATGCGTTTACTGAAAAACTGTTTTTT
CDR3: CASSLEGRADAFTEKLFF

J: TRBJ1-1
D: .
size: few
length: 12
V: TRBV20-1
DNA: TGCAGTGCTCCCCCAGGGACAAGTGAAGCTTTCTTT
CDR3: CSAPPGTSEAFF

J: TRBJ2-3
D: TRBD2
size: few
length: 16
V: TRBV19
DNA: TGTGCCAGTAGGCTAGCGGGAGCCAGCACAACAGATACGCAGTATTTT
CDR3: CASRLAGASTTDTQYF

J: TRBJ1-2
D: .
size: many
length: 15
V: TRBV9
DNA: TGTGCCAGCAGCGTAGGACGAGACTTTGAGTATGGCTACACCTTC
CDR3: CASSVGRDFEYGYTF

J: TRBJ1-5
D: .
size: few
length: 12
V: TRBV29-1
DNA: TGCAGCGCCAGGGGTGGCGATCAGCCCCAGCATTTT
CDR3: CSARGGDQPQHF

J: TRBJ1-6
D: .
size: many
length: 12
V: TRBV2
DNA: TGTGCCAGCAGTGGTCAAGATTGGACCCTCCACTTT
CDR3: CASSGQDWTLHF

J: TRBJ2-5
D: TRBD2
size: few
length: 16
V: TRBV7-2
DNA: TGTGCCAGCAGCTTAGTTAGGACTAGCGGGAGCGAGACCCAGTACTTC
CDR3: CASSLVRTSGSETQYF

J: TRBJ1-3
D: .
size: few
length: 15
V: TRBV10-3
DNA: TGTGCCATCAGTGAACTTACAGGGTCTGGAAACACCATATATTTT
CDR3: CAISELTGSGNTIYF

J: TRBJ1-5
D: .
size: few
length: 16
V: TRBV6-2/TRBV6-3
DNA: TGTGCCAGCAGACACCGGGACCTCACCCTCAATCAGCCCCAGCATTTT
CDR3: CASRHRDLTLNQPQHF

J: TRBJ1-1
D: .
size: many
length: 13
V: TRBV10-1
DNA: TGCGCCAGCAGTGTTAAACAGCGTTCCGAAGCTTTCTTT
CDR3: CASSVKQRSEAFF

J: TRBJ1-6
D: .
size: .
length: 15
V: TRBV6-2/TRBV6-3
DNA: TGTGCCAGCAGTTACAGCGGGACGGGGAATTCACCCCTCCACTTT
CDR3: CASSYSGTGNSPLHF

J: TRBJ2-1
D: .
size: many
length: 12
V: TRBV13
DNA: TGTGCCAGCAGCGGTAGTCTCGATGAGCAGTTCTTC
CDR3: CASSGSLDEQFF

J: TRBJ2-1
D: .
size: few
length: 15
V: TRBV7-9
DNA: TGTGCCAGCAGCTTAGGGGGGGGGCAATACAATGAGCAGTTCTTC
CDR3: CASSLGGGQYNEQFF

J: TRBJ2-7
D: TRBD1
size: many
length: 15
V: TRBV29-1
DNA: TGCAGCGTTGAAGATGGAGACAGGGGATTTACGGAGCAGTACTTC
CDR3: CSVEDGDRGFTEQYF

J: TRBJ1-5
D: .
size: many
length: 13
V: TRBV12-3/TRBV12-4
DNA: TGTGCCAGCAGTTTATCGGCTAATCAGCCCCAGCATTTT
CDR3: CASSLSANQPQHF

J: TRBJ1-4
D: .
size: few
length: 14
V: TRBV9
DNA: TGTGCCAGCAGCGCCCCTGGGGGAGCTGAAAAACTGTTTTTT
CDR3: CASSAPGGAEKLFF